This TCR beta chain was recorded in a study of shared clonotypes between healthy human individuals. Profiling relied on immunoSEQ multiplex PCR, and the TCRdb table lists in-frame clones only, not all of them. The sample yields around 510,000 clones, roughly four fifths seen once. V was clipped by 4 bases and J by 7 bases, with 16 bases between them. This CDR3 comprises 14 residues. From germline, CDR1 is ENHRY and CDR2 SYGVKD. The clonotype was recovered from a woman in her forties in good health. Some clones in this sample may be carry-over from other donors' samples. The sample was PBMCs. The chain joins TRBV10-3 to TRBJ2-5, with D perhaps given as TRBD1 or TRBD2 (5 bases each). In nucleotides, the CDR3 is TGTGCCATCAGTGGGACAATCAGGGCGGGGACCCAGTACTTC. This translates into CAISGTIRAGTQYF.